Below, 26 T cell receptor beta chains from the same sample are listed, as sequenced in a study of T cell repertoires in cytomegalovirus infection. MiXCR, run by TCRdb on the reads, gives a single entry per CDR3 protein. The sample contains roughly 500,000 distinct CDR3 sequences, roughly a third of which appear only once. No antigen is known for these receptors. Source: cultured PBMCs, taken from culture after CMV antigen stimulation. The receptor set was obtained from a human donor in good health (CMV status not recorded). Some clones in this sample may be carry-over from other donors' samples.

The J gene is TRBJ2-1, the V gene TRBV28, with TRBD2 matching 8 bases. Germline V gives CDR1 MDHEN, CDR2 SYDVKM. Trimming took 4 bases from V and 9 from J; bases not matched to a gene: 14. This CDR3 region has 16 residues. CDR3 residues: CASSYPGLDGRVEQFF. The CDR3, as DNA: TGTGCCAGCAGTTATCCGGGACTAGATGGGAGGGTTGAGCAGTTCTTC.

This clonotype was observed a handful of times. The genes are TRBV11-2 and TRBJ2-5; no reliable D call. Germline V gene sequence: CDR1 SGHAT, CDR2 FQNNGV. The ends were cut back, 5 bases at V and 1 base at J, with 11 bases in the middle. The CDR3 loop spans 14 amino acids. The CDR3 DNA follows: TGTGCCAGCAGCCCCCGGTGGCTCCAAGAGACCCAGTACTTC. Protein sequence: CASSPRWLQETQYF.

This clonotype has only one observation. The chain employs TRBV9 and TRBJ1-5; D is undetermined. The V end was cut by 4 bases, the J end by 3 bases, with 11 bases between. The CDR3 sequence is 14 residues long. CDR1 and CDR2 from the germline V gene are SGDLS and YYNGEE. CDR3 nucleotide sequence: TGTGCCAGCAGCACTGGACCGTCCAATCAGCCCCAGCATTTT. This codes for CASSTGPSNQPQHF.

There are a few counts of this clonotype. This chain links TRBV29-1 with TRBJ1-5; tentatively, D is TRBD1 (5 bases). The CDR3 length is 13 residues. V was trimmed by 4 bases and J by 7 bases, leaving 14 bases between them. In germline, CDR1 is SQVTM, CDR2 ANQGSEA. Written as DNA, the CDR3 is TGCAGCGTTGCCCCAGGGAGGTCCCAGCCCCAGCATTTT. It yields the protein CSVAPGRSQPQHF.

The gene calls are TRBV7-6 and TRBJ1-1, with a tentative D call TRBD1 (6 bases). CDR3 length: 17 residues. V dropped 1 base and J dropped 2 bases, with 17 bases sitting between them. CDR1 and CDR2 from the germline V gene are SGHVS and FNYEAQ. The CDR3 DNA is TGTGCCAGCAGCTTAGTCCTTAAGGGGACACTAAACACTGAAGCTTTCTTT. It encodes CASSLVLKGTLNTEAFF.

This clonotype has just a few counts. J is TRBJ1-2 and V is TRBV14, with D possibly TRBD1 on 6 matching bases. The germline CDR1 and CDR2 sequences are SGHDN and FVKESK. V dropped 3 bases and J dropped 6 bases, with 8 bases sitting between them. The CDR3 totals 12 residues. Written as DNA, the CDR3 is TGTGCCAGCAGCCAGTACAGGGATGGCTACACCTTC. Residues: CASSQYRDGYTF.

V usage is TRBV14 and J usage is TRBJ2-5, with D unresolved. This CDR3 spans 16 amino acids. V lost 1 base and J lost 7, with 19 bases in between. Germline V gene sequence: CDR1 SGHDN, CDR2 FVKESK. DNA for the CDR3: TGTGCCAGCAGCCAAGGAGGCTCATCCAAGAGAAGGACCCAGTACTTC. This sequence encodes CASSQGGSSKRRTQYF. The full variable domain, in which reference TRBV14 and TRBJ2-5 provide the parts outside the CDR3, is EAGVTQFPSHSVIEKGQTVTLRCDPISGHDNLYWYRRVMGKEIKFLLHFVKESKQDESGMPNNRFLAERTGGTYSTLKVQPAELEDSGVYFCASSQGGSSKRRTQYFGPGTRLLVL.

This sequence joins TRBV7-4 and TRBJ2-2, with TRBD2 identical over 11 bases. In germline, CDR1 is SGHVT, CDR2 SQSDAQ. V was clipped by 4 bases and J by 7 bases; unmatched bases: 11. CDR3 size: 17 residues. The chain's CDR3 is CASSYPLTSGTGGELFF. CDR3 sequence (DNA): TGTGCCAGCAGCTATCCCCTGACTAGCGGGACTGGCGGGGAGCTGTTTTTT.

This clonotype was detected a few times. The chain carries TRBV12-5 and TRBJ2-2; D uncertain. CDR3 length: 16 residues. The germline V and J ends were trimmed by 0 bases and 1 base, with 9 bases remaining between them. In germline, CDR1 is LGHNT, CDR2 FRNRAP. The CDR3 DNA is TGTGCTAGTGGTTTGGTGGTAGGGATGAACACCGGGGAGCTGTTTTTT. It specifies CASGLVVGMNTGELFF.

This sequence joins TRBV29-1 and TRBJ2-1; D unclear. V shed 4 bases and J shed 4 bases, with 5 bases lying between them. Germline CDR1 reads SQVTM; CDR2 reads ANQGSEA. There are 11 residues in the CDR3. The CDR3 protein is CSVGMYNEQFF. DNA for the CDR3: TGCAGCGTTGGAATGTACAATGAGCAGTTCTTC.

The V gene is TRBV6-2 or TRBV6-3, the J gene TRBJ2-7, with 9 bases identical to TRBD2. V trimming: 5 bases; J trimming: 7 bases; junction bases outside the gene matches: 12. This CDR3 is built from 15 residues. Germline lookup yields CDR1 MNHEY and CDR2 SVGEGT. The DNA of the CDR3 is TGTGCCAGCAGTCAAACCGTAGCGGGAGTGCGGGAGCAGTACTTC. Translating it yields CASSQTVAGVREQYF.

This clonotype was counted only a few times. The V call is TRBV11-2, the J call TRBJ2-1, with 8 bases identical to TRBD2. This CDR3 comprises 16 residues. The germline V gene encodes CDR1 SGHAT and CDR2 FQNNGV. With V trimmed by 4 bases and J by 4 bases, 9 bases remained unmatched. The CDR3: CASSSRASGLYNEQFF. The CDR3 bases are TGTGCCAGCAGCTCCCGGGCTAGCGGGTTATACAATGAGCAGTTCTTC.

This clonotype was detected a few times. The rearrangement joins TRBV7-6 to TRBJ2-2; D is undetermined. This CDR3 is built from 14 residues. In germline, CDR1 is SGHVS, CDR2 FNYEAQ. V dropped 2 bases and J dropped 6 bases, with 10 bases sitting between them. The CDR3 loop is CASSLSGFAGELFF. Here the CDR3 DNA reads TGTGCCAGCAGCTTATCTGGGTTCGCCGGGGAGCTGTTTTTT. The entire variable domain, with the rest obtained from reference TRBV7-6 and TRBJ2-2, is as follows: GAGVSQSPRYKVTKRGQDVALRCDPISGHVSLYWYRQALGQGPEFLTYFNYEAQQDKSGLPNDRFSAERPEGSISTLTIQRTEQRDSAMYRCASSLSGFAGELFFGEGSRLTVL.

This clonotype was seen more than once but under ten times. The chain combines TRBV20-1 with TRBJ1-2, with D perhaps TRBD1 (5 bases). CDR1 DFQATT and CDR2 SNEGSKA come from the germline V gene (reference sequence). The CDR3 is 14 residues long. V was clipped by 4 bases and J by 4 bases, with 16 bases between them. CDR3 in amino acids: CSATDRINSYGYTF. Here the CDR3 DNA reads TGCAGTGCTACCGACAGAATCAATAGCTATGGCTACACCTTC.

V is TRBV4-3 and J is TRBJ2-1; 9 nucleotides agree with TRBD2. Germline V gene sequence: CDR1 LGHNA, CDR2 YSLEER. The CDR3 runs to 15 residues. J was trimmed by 3 bases and V by 1 base; bases with no gene match: 1. The CDR3 reads CASSQGAGGYNEQFF. The CDR3 nucleotides are TGCGCCAGCAGCCAAGGAGCGGGAGGCTACAATGAGCAGTTCTTC.

This clonotype was found a few times. The chain employs TRBV7-8 and TRBJ2-1; no clear D gene. The CDR3 is made up of 16 amino acids. Germline CDR1 SGHVS, CDR2 FQNEAQ. The V and J ends lost 0 bases and 0 bases respectively, with 9 bases between them. DNA of the CDR3: TGTGCCAGCAGCTTAGCGAAAGGGCTCTCCTACAATGAGCAGTTCTTC. Its protein is CASSLAKGLSYNEQFF. Full variable domain (outside the CDR3, taken from reference TRBV7-8 and TRBJ2-1): GAGVSQSPRYKVAKRGQDVALRCDPISGHVSLFWYQQALGQGPEFLTYFQNEAQLDKSGLPSDRFFAERPEGSVSTLKIQRTQQEDSAVYLCASSLAKGLSYNEQFFGPGTRLTVL.

CDR3 residues: CASSRAGGGHRGNEQFF. The CDR3, as DNA: TGTGCCAGTAGTAGGGCAGGCGGCGGCCACCGAGGAAATGAGCAGTTCTTC. The rearrangement uses TRBV19 and TRBJ2-1; D gene unclear. In germline, CDR1 is LNHDA, CDR2 SQIVND (reference sequence). The CDR3 extends over 17 amino acids. Trimming took off 4 bases at V and 7 bases at J, with 23 bases between the two ends. The full variable domain, rest sourced from reference TRBV19 and TRBJ2-1, is DGGITQSPKYLFRKEGQNVTLSCEQNLNHDAMYWYRQDPGQGLRLIYYSQIVNDFQKGDIAEGYSVSREKKESFPLTVTSAQKNPTAFYLCASSRAGGGHRGNEQFFGPGTRLTVL.

The rearrangement uses TRBV6-4 and TRBJ2-1, with 7 positions matching TRBD2. V shed 5 bases and J 7 bases; nucleotides not matched to a gene: 14. Germline-derived CDR1 and CDR2 are MRHNA and SNTAGT. The CDR3 is made up of 16 amino acids. For the CDR3, the DNA is TGTGCCAGCAGTAGGGCCGTTGGAGCGGGACGGAATGAGCAGTTCTTC. As protein: CASSRAVGAGRNEQFF.

V usage is TRBV7-2 and J usage is TRBJ2-3, with 10 bases aligning to TRBD1. The germline gives CDR1 SGHTA, CDR2 FQGNSA. With V trimmed by 8 bases and J by 3 bases, 11 bases remained unmatched. There are 16 residues in the CDR3. The CDR3 loop reads CASRDRGRLGTDTQYF. The CDR3 DNA reads TGTGCCAGCCGGGACAGGGGACGGCTCGGGACAGATACGCAGTATTTT.

The J gene is TRBJ2-7, the V gene TRBV20-1; 10 bases align to TRBD2. J gave up 5 bases and V 1 base, and 5 bases lay outside the gene matches. The CDR3 loop spans 14 amino acids. In germline, CDR1 is DFQATT, CDR2 SNEGSKA (reference sequence). CDR3 loop: CSARGWSGRDEQYV. The DNA of the CDR3 is TGCAGTGCTAGAGGTTGGAGCGGGAGGGACGAGCAGTACGTC.

This clonotype was picked up a small number of times. The chain couples TRBV4-1 to TRBJ2-2; 12 bases map to TRBD2. Looked up from germline, CDR1 is MGHRA and CDR2 is YSYEKL. This CDR3 has 17 amino acids. V shed 0 bases, J shed 4 bases, and the junction held 3 bases outside the gene matches. CDR3 DNA: TGCGCCAGCAGCCAAGATGAACTAGCGGGAGGCACCGGGGAGCTGTTTTTT. As protein: CASSQDELAGGTGELFF.

This clonotype was found many times. The chain employs TRBV7-2 and TRBJ2-1, with TRBD2 matching over 7 bases. V trimming: 1 base; J trimming: 7 bases; junction bases outside the gene matches: 7. The CDR3 extends over 15 amino acids. CDR1 is SGHTA and CDR2 is FQGNSA in the germline V gene. Written as DNA, the CDR3 is TGTGCCAGCAGCTTAGTTTCCCTAGCGGATAATGAGCAGTTCTTC. It yields the protein CASSLVSLADNEQFF.

In its sample, this clonotype was seen a few times. The genes are TRBV4-1 and TRBJ1-2; a possible D gene is TRBD1 (6 bases). Germline loops: CDR1 MGHRA, CDR2 YSYEKL. This CDR3 spans 14 amino acids. The germline V and J ends were trimmed by 3 bases and 8 bases, with 16 bases remaining between them. The CDR3 is CASSHQGTMGGYTF. CDR3 coding DNA: TGCGCCAGCAGCCACCAGGGGACGATGGGAGGCTACACCTTC.

The chain employs TRBV14 and TRBJ2-3; 13 bases line up with TRBD2. Germline CDR1 SGHDN, CDR2 FVKESK. The CDR3 is made up of 18 amino acids. The trim removed 6 bases at V and 4 bases at J, leaving 13 bases unmatched. The CDR3 coding sequence is TGTGCCAGCAGTTCCGGGACTAGCGGGACGTGGTGGCCAGATACGCAGTATTTT. Translated: CASSSGTSGTWWPDTQYF.

V usage is TRBV12-3 or TRBV12-4 and J usage is TRBJ2-1, with 13 bases fitting TRBD2. The CDR3 consists of 17 residues. V gave up 4 bases and J gave up 5 bases; unmatched junction bases: 8. The CDR3, as DNA: TGTGCCAGCAGTTCGCGAAGGACTAGCGGGAGAGACAATGAGCAGTTCTTC. Its protein product is CASSSRRTSGRDNEQFF.

The CDR3 loop reads CASSELAGENNEQFF. CDR3 coding DNA: TGTGCCAGCAGTGAACTAGCGGGGGAAAACAATGAGCAGTTCTTC. The chain joins TRBV25-1 to TRBJ2-1, with 10 bases identical to TRBD2. V shed 2 bases, J shed 5 bases, and the junction held 3 bases outside the gene matches. Germline V gene sequence: CDR1 MGHDK, CDR2 SYGVNS. CDR3 length: 15 residues.